Here is one T cell receptor (beta chain) with its context. Its specificity is unknown. V was pared by 0 bases and J by 1 base, with 6 bases between. This CDR3 spans 14 amino acids. Germline values: CDR1 SGHDN, CDR2 FVKESK. PCR amplification relied on 60 Vbeta primers (plus 13 Jbeta primers). Generated by immunoSEQ multiplex PCR, the TCRdb table keeps only in-frame clones and is missing some. The sample holds about 80,000 clones, 80% seen once. The sample is drawn from a study of cytomegalovirus exposure and HLA in healthy donors. Study findings and constraints: An analysis was carried out at a later point. It showed that HLA-associated TCR beta chains were more clonally expanded than equally common non-associated chains.

The V call is TRBV14, the J call TRBJ2-5; no definite D call. The sequenced sample was PBMCs. The origin of this receptor is a woman aged 45-65 years in good health and CMV-seropositive. CDR3 nucleotide sequence: TGTGCCAGCAGCCAAGATAGTCTCCAAGAGACCCAGTACTTC. Its translation: CASSQDSLQETQYF.